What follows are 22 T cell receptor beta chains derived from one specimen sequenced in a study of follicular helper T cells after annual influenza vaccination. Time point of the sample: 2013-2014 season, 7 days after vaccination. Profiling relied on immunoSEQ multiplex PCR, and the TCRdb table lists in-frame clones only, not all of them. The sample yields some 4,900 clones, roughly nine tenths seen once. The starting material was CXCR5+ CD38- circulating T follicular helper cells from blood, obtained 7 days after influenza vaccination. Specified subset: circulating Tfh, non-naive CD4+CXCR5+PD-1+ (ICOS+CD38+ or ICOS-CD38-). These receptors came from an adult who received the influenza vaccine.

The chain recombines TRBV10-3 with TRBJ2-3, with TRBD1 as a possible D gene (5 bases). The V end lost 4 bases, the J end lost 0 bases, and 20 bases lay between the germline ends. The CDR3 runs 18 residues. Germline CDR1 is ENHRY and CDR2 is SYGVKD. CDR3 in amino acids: CAISGQWTPTESTDTQYF. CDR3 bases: TGTGCCATCAGTGGTCAATGGACACCTACCGAGAGCACAGATACGCAGTATTTT.

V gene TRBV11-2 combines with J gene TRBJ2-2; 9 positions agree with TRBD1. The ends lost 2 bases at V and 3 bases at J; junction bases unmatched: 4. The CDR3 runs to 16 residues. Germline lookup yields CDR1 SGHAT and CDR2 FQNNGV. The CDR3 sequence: CASSLLGTGYTGELFF. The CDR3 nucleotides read TGTGCCAGCAGCTTACTAGGGACAGGGTACACCGGGGAGCTGTTTTTT. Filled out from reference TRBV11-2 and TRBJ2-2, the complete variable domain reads EAGVAQSPRYKIIEKRQSVAFWCNPISGHATLYWYQQILGQGPKLLIQFQNNGVVDDSQLPKDRFSAERLKGVDSTLKIQPAKLEDSAVYLCASSLLGTGYTGELFFGEGSRLTVL.

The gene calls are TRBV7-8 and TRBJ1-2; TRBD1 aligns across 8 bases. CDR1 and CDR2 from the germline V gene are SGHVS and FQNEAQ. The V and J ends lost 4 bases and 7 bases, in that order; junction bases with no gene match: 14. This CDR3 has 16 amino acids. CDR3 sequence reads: CASSSTSGQGTGGYTF. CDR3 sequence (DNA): TGTGCCAGCAGCTCTACCTCCGGACAGGGAACGGGTGGCTACACCTTC.

This CDR3 reads CASSSLGGTSLITPYEQYF. CDR3 nucleotide sequence: TGCGCCAGCAGTTCCTTGGGCGGGACTTCCCTTATAACTCCCTACGAGCAGTACTTC. This chain links TRBV4-1 with TRBJ2-7; D is perhaps TRBD2 (6 bases). V lost 6 bases to trimming and J lost 2 bases, with 29 bases between them. Germline V gives CDR1 MGHRA, CDR2 YSYEKL. The CDR3 is 19 residues long.

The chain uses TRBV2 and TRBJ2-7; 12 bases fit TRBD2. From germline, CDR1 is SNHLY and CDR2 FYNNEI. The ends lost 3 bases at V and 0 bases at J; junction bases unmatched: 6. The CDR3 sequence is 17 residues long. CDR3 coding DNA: TGTGCCAGCAGTGAGTCTAGCGGGGGGGGCATCTCCTACGAGCAGTACTTC. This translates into CASSESSGGGISYEQYF.

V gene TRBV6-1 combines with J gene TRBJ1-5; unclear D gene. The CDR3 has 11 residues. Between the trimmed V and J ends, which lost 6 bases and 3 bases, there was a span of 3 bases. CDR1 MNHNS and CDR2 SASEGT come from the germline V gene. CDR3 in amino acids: CASSHNQPQHF. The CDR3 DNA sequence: TGTGCCAGCAGCCACAATCAGCCCCAGCATTTT.

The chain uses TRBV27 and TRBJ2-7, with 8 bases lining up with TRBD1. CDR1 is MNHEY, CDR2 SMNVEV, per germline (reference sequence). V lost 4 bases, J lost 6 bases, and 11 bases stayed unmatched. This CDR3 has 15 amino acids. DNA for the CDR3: TGTGCCAGCAGTTATTCCCGACAGGGGTACGGCGAGCAGTACTTC. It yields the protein CASSYSRQGYGEQYF.

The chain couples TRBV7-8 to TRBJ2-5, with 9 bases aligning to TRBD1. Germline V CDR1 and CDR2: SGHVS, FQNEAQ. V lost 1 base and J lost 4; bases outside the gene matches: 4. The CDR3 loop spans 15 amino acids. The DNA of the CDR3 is TGTGCCAGCAGCTTAGGGGACAGGGTTCGAGAGACCCAGTACTTC. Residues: CASSLGDRVRETQYF.

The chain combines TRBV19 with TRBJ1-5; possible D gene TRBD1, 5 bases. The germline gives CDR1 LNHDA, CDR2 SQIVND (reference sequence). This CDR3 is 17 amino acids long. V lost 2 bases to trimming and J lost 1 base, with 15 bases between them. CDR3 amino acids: CASSIRGGTMSNQPQHF. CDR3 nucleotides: TGTGCCAGTAGTATAAGGGGAGGCACTATGAGCAATCAGCCCCAGCATTTT.

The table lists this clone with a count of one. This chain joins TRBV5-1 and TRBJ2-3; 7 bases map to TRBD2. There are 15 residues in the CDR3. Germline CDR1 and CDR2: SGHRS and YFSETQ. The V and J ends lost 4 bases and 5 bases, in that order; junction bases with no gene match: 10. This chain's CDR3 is CASSPNSGGIDTQYF. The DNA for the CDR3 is TGCGCCAGCAGCCCGAATTCCGGGGGGATAGATACGCAGTATTTT.

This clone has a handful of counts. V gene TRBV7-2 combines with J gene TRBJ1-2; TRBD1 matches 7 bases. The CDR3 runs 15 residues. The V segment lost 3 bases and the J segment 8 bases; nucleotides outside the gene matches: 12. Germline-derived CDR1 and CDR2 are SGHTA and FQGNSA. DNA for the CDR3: TGTGCCAGCAGCTTCCAAGGACAGGTTGCAGGGGGCTACACCTTC. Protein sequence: CASSFQGQVAGGYTF.

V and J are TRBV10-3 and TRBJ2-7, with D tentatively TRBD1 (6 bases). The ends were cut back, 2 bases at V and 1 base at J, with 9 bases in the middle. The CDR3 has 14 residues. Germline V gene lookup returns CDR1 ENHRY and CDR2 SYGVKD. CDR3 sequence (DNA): TGTGCCATCAGTGAGGGGACACAATCCTACGAGCAGTACTTC. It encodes CAISEGTQSYEQYF.

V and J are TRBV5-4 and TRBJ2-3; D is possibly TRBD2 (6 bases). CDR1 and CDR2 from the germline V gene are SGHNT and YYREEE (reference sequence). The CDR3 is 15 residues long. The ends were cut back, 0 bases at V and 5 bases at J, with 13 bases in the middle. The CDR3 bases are TGTGCCAGCAGCTTGGGTAGGAGGACTAAAGATACGCAGTATTTT. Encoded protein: CASSLGRRTKDTQYF.

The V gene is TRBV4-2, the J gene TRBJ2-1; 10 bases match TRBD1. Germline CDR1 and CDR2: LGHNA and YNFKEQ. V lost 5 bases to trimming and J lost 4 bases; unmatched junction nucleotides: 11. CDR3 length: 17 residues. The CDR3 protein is CASSAGRGDRGYNEQFF. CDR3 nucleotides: TGTGCCAGCAGCGCCGGCCGGGGGGACAGGGGATACAATGAGCAGTTCTTC.

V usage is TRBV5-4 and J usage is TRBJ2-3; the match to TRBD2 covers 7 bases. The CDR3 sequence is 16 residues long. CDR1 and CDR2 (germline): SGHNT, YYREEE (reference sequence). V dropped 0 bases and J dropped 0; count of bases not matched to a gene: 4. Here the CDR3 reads CASSLAKRGSTDTQYF. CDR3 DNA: TGTGCCAGCAGCTTGGCCAAGCGGGGAAGCACAGATACGCAGTATTTT.

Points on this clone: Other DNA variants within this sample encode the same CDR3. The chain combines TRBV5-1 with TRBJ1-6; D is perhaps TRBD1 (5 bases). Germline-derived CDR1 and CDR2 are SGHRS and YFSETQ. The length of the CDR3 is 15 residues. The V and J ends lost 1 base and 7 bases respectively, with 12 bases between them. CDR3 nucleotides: TGCGCCAGCAGCTTGCAGGGTCCTTTAAATTCACCCCTCCACTTT. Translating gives CASSLQGPLNSPLHF. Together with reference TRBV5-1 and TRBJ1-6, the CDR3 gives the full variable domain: KAGVTQTPRYLIKTRGQQVTLSCSPISGHRSVSWYQQTPGQGLQFLFEYFSETQRNKGNFPGRFSGRQFSNSRSEMNVSTLELGDSALYLCASSLQGPLNSPLHFGNGTRLTVT.

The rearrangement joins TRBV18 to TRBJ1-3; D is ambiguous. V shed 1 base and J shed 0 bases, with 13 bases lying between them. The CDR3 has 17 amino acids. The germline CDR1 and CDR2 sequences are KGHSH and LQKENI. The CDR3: CASSPRPGTYSGNTIYF. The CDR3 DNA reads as TGTGCCAGCTCACCACGGCCAGGCACCTACTCTGGAAACACCATATATTTT.

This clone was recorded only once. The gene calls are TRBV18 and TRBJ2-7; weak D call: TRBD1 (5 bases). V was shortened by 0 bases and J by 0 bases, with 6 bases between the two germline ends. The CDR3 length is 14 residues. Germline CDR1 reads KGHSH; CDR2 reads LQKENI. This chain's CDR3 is CASSPPRASYEQYF. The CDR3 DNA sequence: TGTGCCAGCTCACCACCCAGGGCCTCCTACGAGCAGTACTTC.

The CDR3 sequence is CASSRSGGTDTQYF. Written as DNA, the CDR3 is TGTGCCAGCAGCCGTAGCGGGGGAACAGATACGCAGTATTTT. This chain uses TRBV7-2 with TRBJ2-3, with 9 bases that match TRBD2. The CDR3 length is 14 residues. CDR1 and CDR2 from the germline V gene are SGHTA and FQGNSA. J gave up 3 bases and V 5 bases, and 3 bases lay outside the gene matches.

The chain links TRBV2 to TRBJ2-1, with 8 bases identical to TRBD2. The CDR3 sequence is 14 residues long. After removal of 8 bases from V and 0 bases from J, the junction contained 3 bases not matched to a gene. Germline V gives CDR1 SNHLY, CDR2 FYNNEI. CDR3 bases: TGTGCCAGCTCGGGGGGGCCCTCCTACAATGAGCAGTTCTTC. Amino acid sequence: CASSGGPSYNEQFF. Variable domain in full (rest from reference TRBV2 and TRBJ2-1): EPEVTQTPSHQVTQMGQEVILRCVPISNHLYFYWYRQILGQKVEFLVSFYNNEISEKSEIFDDQFSVERPDGSNFTLKIRSTKLEDSAMYFCASSGGPSYNEQFFGPGTRLTVL.

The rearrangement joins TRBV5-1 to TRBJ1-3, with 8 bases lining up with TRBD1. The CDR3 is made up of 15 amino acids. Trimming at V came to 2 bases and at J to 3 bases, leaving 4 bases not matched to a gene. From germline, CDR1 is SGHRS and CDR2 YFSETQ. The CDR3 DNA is TGCGCCAGCAGCTTACAGGGGGTCTTTGGAAACACCATATATTTT. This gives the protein CASSLQGVFGNTIYF.

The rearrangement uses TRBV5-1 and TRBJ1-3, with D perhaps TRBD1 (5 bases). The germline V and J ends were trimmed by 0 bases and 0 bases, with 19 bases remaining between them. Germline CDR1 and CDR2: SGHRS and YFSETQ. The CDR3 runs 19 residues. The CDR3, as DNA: TGCGCCAGCAGCTTGGCACTTGGTACGGGACTCTACTCTGGAAACACCATATATTTT. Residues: CASSLALGTGLYSGNTIYF.